The 28 T cell receptor beta chains listed next were all sequenced from one sample in a study of metastatic and nonmetastatic thyroid tumors. Treatment of any kind had been given to no patient before thyroid surgery. Using MiXCR, TCRdb reanalyzed the PCR reads. The data contain some 40,000 clones, approximately 25% of them seen just once; the ten biggest clones take up more than 14%. Sequencing was carried out using tumor tissue. These receptors came from a female donor with papillary thyroid cancer or a benign thyroid nodule (not recorded which). Some clones in this sample may be carry-over from other donors' samples.

This clone has just a few counts. The V gene is TRBV12-3 or TRBV12-4, the J gene TRBJ2-2, with 10 bases aligning to TRBD1. CDR3 length: 14 amino acids. V was pared by 9 bases and J by 6 bases, with 7 bases of the junction left unmatched. The chain's CDR3 is CASIDRGRSGELFF. For the CDR3, the DNA is TGTGCCAGTATTGACAGGGGGCGGTCCGGGGAGCTGTTTTTT.

The chain links TRBV11-2 to TRBJ2-1; 10 positions agree with TRBD2. This CDR3 comprises 16 residues. Germline values: CDR1 SGHAT, CDR2 FQNNGV. The trim removed 1 base at V and 3 bases at J, leaving 3 bases unmatched. The CDR3 DNA reads TGTGCCAGCAGCTTAGGACTAGCGGGCCTCTACAATGAGCAGTTCTTC. Translation gives CASSLGLAGLYNEQFF. Full variable domain (rest looked up from reference TRBV11-2 and TRBJ2-1): EAGVAQSPRYKIIEKRQSVAFWCNPISGHATLYWYQQILGQGPKLLIQFQNNGVVDDSQLPKDRFSAERLKGVDSTLKIQPAKLEDSAVYLCASSLGLAGLYNEQFFGPGTRLTVL.

Regarding this clone: The junction and the germline gene differ at one end; a read error may be behind it. The gene calls are TRBV6-5 and TRBJ2-7; 7 bases line up with TRBD2. Germline lookup yields CDR1 MNHEY and CDR2 SVGAGI. CDR3 length equals 16 residues. CDR3 sequence: CANSYSESSGSYEQYF. CDR3 nucleotides: TGTGCCAACAGTTACTCGGAGTCTAGCGGCTCCTACGAGCAGTACTTC.

The rearrangement uses TRBV28 and TRBJ1-6; possibly TRBD1 for D (6 bases). The CDR3 has 16 amino acids. V lost 6 bases, J lost 0 bases, and 12 bases lay in between. The V gene's germline CDR1 is MDHEN and CDR2 SYDVKM. The CDR3 loop is CASRRTGSSYNSPLHF. The CDR3, as DNA: TGTGCCAGCAGACGTACAGGGAGCTCCTATAATTCACCCCTCCACTTT.

This clone was seen a handful of times. A much larger clone differs from this one at a single base, so this may be a read error. The rearrangement uses TRBV27 and TRBJ2-2; perhaps TRBD2 as D (5 bases). CDR3 length equals 13 residues. Germline V gives CDR1 MNHEY, CDR2 SMNVEV (reference sequence). The CDR3 is CASSLMGTGEPSF. In DNA form, the CDR3 reads TGTGCCAGCAGTTTAATGGGAACCGGGGAGCCGTCTTTT.

This clone has more than one count but fewer than ten. V and J are TRBV12-3 or TRBV12-4 and TRBJ1-2; D unresolved. The CDR3 totals 14 residues. V gave up 5 bases and J gave up 2 bases, with 12 bases separating them. This chain's CDR3 is CASSPGAANYGYTF. The CDR3 DNA sequence: TGTGCCAGCAGTCCCGGTGCAGCGAACTATGGCTACACCTTC.

This clone was detected many times. This chain joins TRBV2 and TRBJ2-3; D is possibly TRBD2 (6 bases). CDR3 length equals 13 residues. Germline V CDR1 and CDR2: SNHLY, FYNNEI. Trimming removed 4 bases at V and 10 bases at J, with 15 bases between. The CDR3 sequence: CASSVQGGNPQYF. The CDR3 coding sequence is TGTGCCAGCAGTGTGCAGGGAGGTAACCCGCAGTATTTT.

Only a few counts were recorded for this clone. The chain joins TRBV6-4 to TRBJ2-1; TRBD2 matches at 9 bases. Germline V gene sequence: CDR1 MRHNA, CDR2 SNTAGT. V was pared by 4 bases and J by 6 bases, with 7 bases of the junction left unmatched. The CDR3 contains 15 residues. The CDR3 reads CASSVLAGEANEQFF. The CDR3 coding sequence is TGTGCCAGCAGTGTCTTAGCGGGAGAGGCCAATGAGCAGTTCTTC.

The chain links TRBV20-1 to TRBJ2-1; 9 bases agree with TRBD2. The junction had 9 bases not matched to a gene; V was cut back by 6 bases and J by 3 bases. Germline V gene sequence: CDR1 DFQATT, CDR2 SNEGSKA (reference sequence). This CDR3 spans 15 amino acids. DNA of the CDR3: TGCAGTGCCAAATTAGCGGGAGTCGGCTACAATGAGCAGTTCTTC. Its translation is CSAKLAGVGYNEQFF.

The chain combines TRBV11-2 with TRBJ1-1, with D maybe TRBD1 (6 bases). The germline V and J ends were trimmed by 6 bases and 8 bases, with 19 bases remaining between them. Germline lookup yields CDR1 SGHAT and CDR2 FQNNGV. The length of the CDR3 is 14 residues. The CDR3 region is CASSLRLQGGEAFF. The CDR3 nucleotides are TGTGCCAGCAGTCTAAGGCTACAGGGTGGCGAAGCTTTCTTT.

Ten or more counts support this clone. The chain couples TRBV3-1 to TRBJ2-1, with 9 bases matching TRBD1. The CDR3 spans 14 residues. The germline V gene has CDR1 LGHDT and CDR2 YNNKEL (reference sequence). The V segment lost 6 bases and the J segment 4 bases; nucleotides outside the gene matches: 4. CDR3 sequence (DNA): TGTGCCAGCAGTCCGGGACAGGGATACAATGAGCAGTTCTTC. Protein sequence: CASSPGQGYNEQFF.

This clone was detected ten times or more. Other DNA sequences in this sample translate to the same CDR3. DNA of the CDR3: TGCGCCAGCAGCCAAGGTAGGCGGACAGGATTCATTGAAGCTTTCTTT. Encoded protein: CASSQGRRTGFIEAFF. The chain has TRBV4-1 and TRBJ1-1, with TRBD1 matching 7 bases. In germline, CDR1 is MGHRA, CDR2 YSYEKL. The CDR3 runs 16 residues. V shed 1 base and J 7 bases; nucleotides not matched to a gene: 12.

This clone was recorded many times. The chain recombines TRBV9 with TRBJ1-2, with D possibly matching TRBD1 (5 bases). Germline V gives CDR1 SGDLS, CDR2 YYNGEE. Trimming shortened V by 3 bases and J by 8 bases, and 17 bases separated the two germline ends. This CDR3 has 14 amino acids. CDR3: CASSEFQGLGGYTF. Here the CDR3 DNA reads TGTGCCAGCAGCGAGTTCCAGGGTTTGGGAGGCTACACCTTC.

In the case of this clone: This may come from a read error, since a much larger clone is one base off. The genes are TRBV6-1 and TRBJ2-1; D unclear. With 7 bases removed from V and 0 bases from J, the gap between germline ends came to 16 bases. The length of the CDR3 is 16 residues. Germline values: CDR1 MNHNS, CDR2 SASEGT. CDR3: CASILYPRSSYNEQFF. The CDR3 DNA reads as TGTGCCAGCATTCTTTATCCCCGTAGCTCCTACAATGAGCAGTTCTTC.

The chain couples TRBV5-1 to TRBJ1-1, with 10 bases fitting TRBD1. Trimming cost V 5 bases and J 7 bases; bases outside gene matches: 8. CDR1 and CDR2 from the germline V gene are SGHRS and YFSETQ. The CDR3 spans 14 residues. This CDR3 reads CASSWDRGTDEAFF. In DNA, the CDR3 is TGCGCCAGCAGTTGGGACAGGGGCACGGATGAAGCTTTCTTT.

This clone was observed at least ten times. The chain links TRBV20-1 to TRBJ1-5, with D possibly matching TRBD1 (6 bases). The CDR3 totals 12 residues. Per the germline V gene, CDR1 is DFQATT and CDR2 is SNEGSKA (reference sequence). The CDR3 coding sequence is TGCAGCGGGGGCTATAGCAATCAGCCCCAGCATTTT. It is translated as CSGGYSNQPQHF.

This clone was seen more than once but under ten times. This sequence joins TRBV6-1 and TRBJ1-2; unclear D gene. V gave up 2 bases and J gave up 6 bases, with 13 bases separating them. The germline gives CDR1 MNHNS, CDR2 SASEGT. This CDR3 is built from 14 residues. The CDR3 nucleotides are TGTGCCAGCAGTGAAATGGGCAGGCTGAATGGCTACACCTTC. Translation: CASSEMGRLNGYTF.

This clone has ten or more counts. V usage is TRBV12-3 or TRBV12-4 and J usage is TRBJ2-1, with 14 positions matching TRBD2. The J segment lost 4 bases and the V segment lost 6 bases, leaving 8 bases of the junction unmatched. The CDR3 runs 17 residues. The DNA for the CDR3 is TGTGCCAGCAGCAAAGCCGGACTAGCGGGAGGATACAATGAGCAGTTCTTC. It yields the protein CASSKAGLAGGYNEQFF.

The rearrangement joins TRBV11-2 to TRBJ2-7; 12 bases are a match to TRBD2. There are 18 residues in the CDR3. V was pared by 2 bases and J by 1 base, with 9 bases of the junction left unmatched. CDR1 SGHAT and CDR2 FQNNGV come from the germline V gene. CDR3 region: CASSLLASGRAKSYEQYF. CDR3 DNA sequence: TGTGCCAGCAGCTTATTGGCTAGCGGGAGGGCCAAATCCTACGAGCAGTACTTC.

About this clone: A read error may account for a junction end that differs from germline. The rearrangement joins TRBV6-1 to TRBJ2-5, with 16 positions matching TRBD2. CDR3 size: 16 residues. The germline V gene encodes CDR1 MNHNS and CDR2 SASEGT. The CDR3 nucleotides read TGTGCCAGCAGTGAGGCGGGACTAGCGGGAGGGGAGACACAGTACTTC. It specifies CASSEAGLAGGETQYF.

By sample share, this clone is medium-sized. This sequence joins TRBV2 and TRBJ2-2, with D hard to call. The germline V gene has CDR1 SNHLY and CDR2 FYNNEI. CDR3 length equals 13 residues. The germline V and J ends were trimmed by 6 bases and 6 bases, with 11 bases remaining between them. The CDR3 region is CASSGTTSGELFF. As DNA, the CDR3 is TGTGCCAGCAGCGGAACGACGTCCGGGGAGCTGTTTTTT.

A single count supports this clone. V and J are TRBV5-1 and TRBJ2-5; 8 bases fit TRBD1. V was pared by 4 bases and J by 1 base, with 6 bases of the junction left unmatched. The CDR3 is 15 residues long. Germline CDR1 reads SGHRS; CDR2 reads YFSETQ. The CDR3 loop reads CASSGGTGPQETQYF. CDR3 DNA: TGCGCCAGCAGCGGGGGGACAGGACCCCAAGAGACCCAGTACTTC.

This clone was seen at least ten times. The chain carries TRBV5-1 and TRBJ1-6, with D uncertain. Trimming took off 4 bases at V and 6 bases at J, with 14 bases between the two ends. CDR3 length equals 15 residues. The germline V gene encodes CDR1 SGHRS and CDR2 YFSETQ. The CDR3 loop reads CASSIQISGNSPLHF. The CDR3 DNA sequence: TGCGCCAGCAGCATACAAATATCGGGTAATTCACCCCTCCACTTT.

This clone occurred once. The chain has TRBV20-1 and TRBJ2-7; 8 bases are shared with TRBD2. Germline V gene data show CDR1 as DFQATT and CDR2 as SNEGSKA (reference sequence). V gave up 3 bases and J gave up 4 bases; unmatched junction bases: 17. CDR3 length: 17 residues. CDR3 nucleotide sequence: TGCAGTGCTAGTCCCCAAGGGTATCCGGGACTAGATTACGAGCAGTACTTC. This translates into CSASPQGYPGLDYEQYF.

The V gene is TRBV30, the J gene TRBJ2-3; D gene ambiguous. V lost 0 bases to trimming and J lost 2 bases, with 6 bases between them. The germline V gene has CDR1 GTSNPN and CDR2 SVGIG (reference sequence). The CDR3 length is 13 residues. CDR3 DNA: TGTGCCTGGAGTGTCGACTTCACAGATACGCAGTATTTT. Translating gives CAWSVDFTDTQYF.

The chain carries TRBV20-1 and TRBJ2-7; 14 positions match TRBD2. Germline CDR1 DFQATT, CDR2 SNEGSKA (reference sequence). Losses at the gene ends were 0 bases for V and 6 bases for J; bases not matched to a gene: 4. The length of the CDR3 is 15 residues. CDR3: CSAREGTSGSGEQYF. The DNA for the CDR3 is TGCAGTGCTAGAGAGGGGACTAGCGGGAGCGGCGAGCAGTACTTC.

With respect to this clone: Just one base apart from a much larger clone, this may be a read error. Here the CDR3 omits its conserved ending phenylalanine or tryptophan, so a read error is the likely source. The CDR3 loop is CASSSRSGANVLTS. The DNA for the CDR3 is TGTGCCAGCAGTTCAAGGTCAGGCGCCAACGTCCTGACTTCC. The genes are TRBV6-1 and TRBJ2-6, with D uncertain. The V end was cut by 5 bases, the J end by 7 bases, with 12 bases between. The CDR3 length is 14 residues. Germline-derived CDR1 and CDR2 are MNHNS and SASEGT.

This clone was seen more than once but under ten times. One base away lies a much larger clone, so this may be a sequencing read error. This chain joins TRBV29-1 and TRBJ2-7, with 10 bases that match TRBD1. V gave up 1 base and J gave up 8 bases; unmatched junction bases: 14. CDR3 length: 16 amino acids. Per germline, CDR1 SQVTM and CDR2 ANQGSEA. In DNA form, the CDR3 reads TGCAGCGTTGAAGGTGGACAGGGGGTCGGAGTCGACCAGCAGTACTTC. Amino acids: CSVEGGQGVGVDQQYF.